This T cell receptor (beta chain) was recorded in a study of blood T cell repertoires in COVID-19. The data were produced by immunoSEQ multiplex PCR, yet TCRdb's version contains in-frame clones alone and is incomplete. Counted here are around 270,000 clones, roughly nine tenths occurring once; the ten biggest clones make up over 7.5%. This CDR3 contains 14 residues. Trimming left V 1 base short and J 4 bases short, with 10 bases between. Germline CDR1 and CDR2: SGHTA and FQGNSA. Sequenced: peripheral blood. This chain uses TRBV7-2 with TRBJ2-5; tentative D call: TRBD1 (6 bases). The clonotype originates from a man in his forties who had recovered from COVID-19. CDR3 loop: CASSLGSRGETQYF. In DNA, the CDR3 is TGTGCCAGCAGCTTAGGGAGCAGGGGAGAGACCCAGTACTTC.